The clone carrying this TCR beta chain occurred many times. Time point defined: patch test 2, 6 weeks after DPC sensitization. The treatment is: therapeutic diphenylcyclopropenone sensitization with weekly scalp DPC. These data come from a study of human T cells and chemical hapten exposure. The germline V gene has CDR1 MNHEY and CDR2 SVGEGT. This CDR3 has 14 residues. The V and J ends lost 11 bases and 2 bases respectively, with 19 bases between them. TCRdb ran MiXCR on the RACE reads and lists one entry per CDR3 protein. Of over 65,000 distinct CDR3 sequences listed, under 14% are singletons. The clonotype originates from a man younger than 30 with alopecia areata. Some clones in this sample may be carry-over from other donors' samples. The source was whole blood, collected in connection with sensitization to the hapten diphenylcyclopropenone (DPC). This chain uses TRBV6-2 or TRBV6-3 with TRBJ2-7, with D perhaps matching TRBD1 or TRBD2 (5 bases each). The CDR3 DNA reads TGTGCCTCCTCCCGGGGCCGCAACGCCTACGAGCAGTACGTC. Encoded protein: CASSRGRNAYEQYV.